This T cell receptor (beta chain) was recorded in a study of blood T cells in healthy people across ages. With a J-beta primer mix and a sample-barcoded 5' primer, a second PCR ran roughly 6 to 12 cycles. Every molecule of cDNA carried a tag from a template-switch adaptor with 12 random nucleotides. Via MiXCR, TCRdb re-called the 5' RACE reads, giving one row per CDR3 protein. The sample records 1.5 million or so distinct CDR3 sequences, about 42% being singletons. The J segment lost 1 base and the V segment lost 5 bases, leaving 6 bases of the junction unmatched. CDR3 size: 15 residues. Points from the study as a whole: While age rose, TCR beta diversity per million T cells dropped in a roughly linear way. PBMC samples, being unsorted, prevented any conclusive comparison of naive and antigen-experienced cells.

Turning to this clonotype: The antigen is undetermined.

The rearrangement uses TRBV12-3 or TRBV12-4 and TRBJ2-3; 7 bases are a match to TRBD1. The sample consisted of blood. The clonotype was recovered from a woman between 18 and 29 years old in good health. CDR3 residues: CASSPDREGTDTQYF. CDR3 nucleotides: TGTGCCAGCAGTCCCGACAGGGAAGGCACAGATACGCAGTATTTT.